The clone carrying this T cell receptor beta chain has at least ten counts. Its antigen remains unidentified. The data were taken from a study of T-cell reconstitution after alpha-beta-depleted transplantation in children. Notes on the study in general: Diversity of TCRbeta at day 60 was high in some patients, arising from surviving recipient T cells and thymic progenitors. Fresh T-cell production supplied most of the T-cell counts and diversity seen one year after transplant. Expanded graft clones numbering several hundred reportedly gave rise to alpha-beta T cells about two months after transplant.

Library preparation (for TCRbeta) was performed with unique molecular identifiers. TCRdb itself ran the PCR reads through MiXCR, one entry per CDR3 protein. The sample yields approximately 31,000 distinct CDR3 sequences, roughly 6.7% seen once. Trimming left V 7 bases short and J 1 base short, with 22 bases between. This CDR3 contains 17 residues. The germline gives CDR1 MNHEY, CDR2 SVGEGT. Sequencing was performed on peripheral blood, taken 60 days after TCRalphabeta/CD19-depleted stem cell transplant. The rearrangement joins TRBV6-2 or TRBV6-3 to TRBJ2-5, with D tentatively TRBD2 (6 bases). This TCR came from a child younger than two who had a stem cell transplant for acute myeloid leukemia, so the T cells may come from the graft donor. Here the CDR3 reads CASTTLWDSPLQETQYF. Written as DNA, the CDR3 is TGTGCCAGCACCACACTTTGGGACTCACCCCTCCAAGAGACCCAGTACTTC.